The T cell receptor beta chain described here comes from a study of blood T cells in healthy people across ages. The donors, aged about 6 to 100, were healthy Caucasians from Russia. The CDR3 totals 17 residues. Trimming at V came to 3 bases and at J to 10 bases, leaving 18 bases not matched to a gene. Per the germline V gene, CDR1 is SEHNR and CDR2 is FQNEAQ (reference sequence). Study-wide findings and caveats: Changes seen in expanded clonotypes were possibly confounded by donor CMV status left unknown.

Concerning this clonotype itself: Its matching antigen is unknown.

It was with a sample-barcoded 5' primer and a J-beta primer mix that a second PCR of about 6 to 12 cycles was run. Researchers report that a template-switch adaptor with 12 random nucleotides tagged each cDNA molecule. All samples yielded 2.5 million or more CDR3-containing paired-end reads. TCRdb itself ran the 5' RACE reads through MiXCR, one entry per CDR3 protein. This sample carries around 1.7 million distinct CDR3 sequences, roughly 28% of them seen once, and the ten largest clones take more than 6%. The source material was blood. The clonotype originates from a woman between 25 and 40 years old in good health. The chain carries TRBV7-9 and TRBJ2-1; 7 nucleotides align to TRBD2. CDR3 amino acids: CASSLVLGGTTIKEQFF. The CDR3, as DNA: TGTGCCAGCAGCTTGGTTTTAGGAGGGACTACCATCAAAGAGCAGTTCTTC.